The subject of this entry is one T cell receptor beta chain. These data are taken from a study of control samples from healthy donors and cancer patients. Germline values: CDR1 KGHSH, CDR2 LQKENI. This CDR3 has 17 amino acids. The V gene lost 1 base and the J gene lost 1 base, with 16 bases spanning the gap. Sequenced by immunoSEQ multiplex PCR; TCRdb stores in-frame clones only, minus some. Of about 100,000 clones listed, about 90% are singletons. The chain is built from TRBV18 and TRBJ1-2; D is possibly TRBD1 (5 bases). This receptor was identified in a woman in her late teens or twenties in good health. Sequencing was carried out using blood. This chain's CDR3 is CASSPLFDSALNYGYTF. Written as DNA, the CDR3 is TGTGCCAGCTCACCACTATTCGACAGTGCCCTTAACTATGGCTACACCTTC. Full variable domain (remainder filled in from reference TRBV18 and TRBJ1-2): NAGVMQNPRHLVRRRGQEARLRCSPMKGHSHVYWYRQLPEEGLKFMVYLQKENIIDESGMPKERFSAEFPKEGPSILRIQQVVRGDSAAYFCASSPLFDSALNYGYTFGSGTRLTVV.